These T cell receptor beta chains were read from a single sample in a study of T cell responses to AZD1222 COVID-19 vaccine. Method: immunoSEQ multiplex PCR; TCRdb's copy keeps in-frame clones and lacks some. Of more than 110,000 clones listed, 88% are singletons. The material was peripheral blood, obtained 28 days after the second AZD1222 dose. The receptors come from an adult who received the AZD1222 COVID-19 vaccine. CDR3s include the opening cysteine and the closing phenylalanine or tryptophan. The D gene is left open where the match is weak. Not every row has a clone size; where given, it reads once, few, many or a size class.

>TRBV7-6|TRBD2|few|16|TRBJ2-7
TGTGCCAGCAGCTTAAGGGCCCCGACTAGCGCCCCGGAGCAGTACTTC
CASSLRAPTSAPEQYF
>TRBV7-2|-|-|13|TRBJ1-1
TGTGCCAGCAGCTTAGACATGAACACTGAAGCTTTCTTT
CASSLDMNTEAFF
>TRBV19|TRBD1|-|18|TRBJ1-6
TGTGCCAGTCGCACAGGGGGCCCAATGAGCTCCTATAATTCACCCCTCCACTTT
CASRTGGPMSSYNSPLHF
>TRBV14|TRBD1|-|16|TRBJ2-1
TGTGCCAGCAGCCTTACGCCGGGACAGGGCAAAAATGAGCAGTTCTTC
CASSLTPGQGKNEQFF
>TRBV27|-|-|14|TRBJ2-5
TGTGCCAGCAGTCTACAGGGTCTTGGGGAGACCCAGTACTTC
CASSLQGLGETQYF
>TRBV11-3|-|-|13|TRBJ2-7
TGTGCCAGCAGCTTTATTGTGCGAGCAGGGCAGTACTTC
CASSFIVRAGQYF
>TRBV12-3/TRBV12-4|-|-|13|TRBJ1-6
TGTGCCAGCAGAAGGGCGGAAAATTCACCCCTCCACTTT
CASRRAENSPLHF
>TRBV4-3|-|-|15|TRBJ2-7
TGCGCCAGCAGCCAAGTGAGGGCACCATCCTACGAGCAGTACTTC
CASSQVRAPSYEQYF
>TRBV3-1/TRBV3-2|TRBD1|-|16|TRBJ2-2
TGTGCCAGCAGCCGACAACCGGGACAGGGTACCGGGGAGCTGTTTTTT
CASSRQPGQGTGELFF
>TRBV3-1/TRBV3-2|-|-|11|TRBJ1-1
TGTGCCAGCAGCCAAGGGGATGGAGCTTTCTTT
CASSQGDGAFF
>TRBV29-1|TRBD1|-|16|TRBJ2-5
TGCAGCTCGAAACCCCTTGGGGGGACAGGGTCAATGGCCCAGTACTTC
CSSKPLGGTGSMAQYF
>TRBV19|-|-|11|TRBJ1-4
TGTGCCAGTAGGGGCCGGGAAAAACTGTTTTTT
CASRGREKLFF
>TRBV3-1/TRBV3-2|-|-|14|TRBJ1-3
TGTGCCAGCAGCCAAGGGGCGAAGGCCAACACCATATATTTT
CASSQGAKANTIYF
>TRBV28|TRBD2|-|18|TRBJ2-4
TGTGCCAGCAGGGAACTAGCGGGAGGGCCTGGGGCCAAAAACATTCAGTACTTC
CASRELAGGPGAKNIQYF
>TRBV28|-|once|15|TRBJ1-3
TGTGCCAGCAGTTTTAATTGGGAACCTGGAAACACCATATATTTT
CASSFNWEPGNTIYF
>TRBV18|-|-|14|TRBJ1-1
TGTGCCAGCTCACCCTTCGCGGATTGGACTGAAGCTTTCTTT
CASSPFADWTEAFF
>TRBV4-2|-|-|14|TRBJ1-4
TGTGCCAGCAGCCAAGTCAGGGAGTCTGAAAAACTGTTTTTT
CASSQVRESEKLFF
>TRBV7-2|-|-|14|TRBJ2-4
TGTGCCAGCAGCTTTGGCGGGACTGAAAACATTCAGTACTTC
CASSFGGTENIQYF
>TRBV18|-|-|13|TRBJ1-2
TGTGCCAGCTCACCCGACAGCACCTATGGCTACACCTTC
CASSPDSTYGYTF
>TRBV27|TRBD1|once|12|TRBJ1-5
TGTGCCAGCCGCACAGGGGATCAGCCCCAGCATTTT
CASRTGDQPQHF
>TRBV5-6|-|few|16|TRBJ2-1
TGTGCCAGCAGCTTGGTAGGTAACCCCGATTACAATGAGCAGTTCTTC
CASSLVGNPDYNEQFF
>TRBV7-6|-|-|15|TRBJ1-6
TGTGCCAGCAGCGAACGGGCGGGGGGTAATTCACCCCTCCACTTT
CASSERAGGNSPLHF
>TRBV18|-|-|14|TRBJ1-5
TGTGCCAGCTCACCAGGTCTCCCCAATCAGCCCCAGCATTTT
CASSPGLPNQPQHF
>TRBV7-8|TRBD1|-|15|TRBJ1-6
TGTGCCACCCAAGGTCGACAGGGGTTGGGATCACCCCTCCACTTT
CATQGRQGLGSPLHF
>TRBV12-5|-|-|12|TRBJ2-1
TGTGCTAGTGGCACTGGTGATGGTGAGCAGTTCTTC
CASGTGDGEQFF
>TRBV18|-|-|14|TRBJ1-3
TGTGCCAGCTCACCGCAGAGCTCTGGAAACACCATATATTTT
CASSPQSSGNTIYF
>TRBV28|-|-|11|TRBJ2-7
TGTGCCAGCAGCTTGACCTACGAGCAGTACTTC
CASSLTYEQYF
>TRBV24-1|TRBD2|-|13|TRBJ2-2
TGTGCCACCAGTCGCGGGAGCCCCGGGGAGCTGTTTTTT
CATSRGSPGELFF
>TRBV16|-|once|13|TRBJ2-3
TGTGCCAGCAGCCAATTCTCCACAGGCGTGCAGTATTTT
CASSQFSTGVQYF
>TRBV7-9|-|-|14|TRBJ1-5
TGTGCCAGCAGCGGTCAGGGCTCGGGTCAGCCCCAGCATTTT
CASSGQGSGQPQHF
>TRBV28|-|few|16|TRBJ1-1
TGTGCCAGCGGGGGTGTGGGTGACAAAATGAACACTGAAGCTTTCTTT
CASGGVGDKMNTEAFF
>TRBV12-3/TRBV12-4|-|-|13|TRBJ2-1
TGTGCCAGCAGTTCCGCAGGCCCCAATGAGCAGTTCTTC
CASSSAGPNEQFF
>TRBV18|TRBD1|-|15|TRBJ1-1
TGTGCCAGCTCGCCCTCGACAGGGAGGAACACTGAAGCTTTCTTT
CASSPSTGRNTEAFF
>TRBV18|TRBD1|-|15|TRBJ2-3
TGTGCCAGCTCACCTGGGACAGGGGTTTTGGATACGCAGTATTTT
CASSPGTGVLDTQYF
>TRBV15|TRBD2|-|16|TRBJ2-1
TGTGCCACCAGCTCCCCCCCGACTAGCGTCTACAATGAGCAGTTCTTC
CATSSPPTSVYNEQFF
>TRBV7-2|TRBD2|-|16|TRBJ2-1
TGTGCCAGCAGCTGGACTAGCGCCCTTTCCTACAATGAGCAGTTCTTC
CASSWTSALSYNEQFF
>TRBV9|-|-|13|TRBJ2-7
TGTGCCAGCAGCGTCTCTGGCTTTGGCGAGCAGTACTTC
CASSVSGFGEQYF
>TRBV13|TRBD1|-|18|TRBJ1-2
TGTGCCAGCAGCTTAGCGGGCGGTGGACAGGGGGTCGACTATGGCTACACCTTC
CASSLAGGGQGVDYGYTF
>TRBV3-1/TRBV3-2|-|-|15|TRBJ2-3
TGTGCCAGCAGCTCCGCTGTGGCGGCCACAGATACGCAGTATTTT
CASSSAVAATDTQYF
>TRBV5-1|-|-|15|TRBJ1-1
TGCGCCAGCAGCTACGGACAGAATTCGAACACTGAAGCTTTCTTT
CASSYGQNSNTEAFF
>TRBV6-2/TRBV6-3|-|-|16|TRBJ1-1
TGTGCCAGCAGTTACCCCACGGCGGGAATGAACACTGAAGCTTTCTTT
CASSYPTAGMNTEAFF
>TRBV18|-|-|13|TRBJ1-1
TGTGCCAGCTCACGGGGTGAGGACACTGAAGCTTTCTTT
CASSRGEDTEAFF
>TRBV5-1|-|few|13|TRBJ2-5
TGCGCCAGCAGCCCGGTAGTCCGAGAGACCCAGTACTTC
CASSPVVRETQYF
>TRBV5-5|TRBD1|-|15|TRBJ2-7
TGTGCCAGCAGCTCTGGGACAGGGGCGTCCTACGAGCAGTACTTC
CASSSGTGASYEQYF
>TRBV18|-|-|16|TRBJ1-5
TGTGCCAGCTCACCGTTCAGGACAGAGCTCAATCAGCCCCAGCATTTT
CASSPFRTELNQPQHF
>TRBV16|-|-|14|TRBJ1-5
TGTGCCAGCAGACAAACTCAGGAGAATCAGCCCCAGCATTTT
CASRQTQENQPQHF
>TRBV6-5|TRBD1|-|11|TRBJ1-6
TGTGCCACAGGGGGTAATTCACCCCTCCACTTT
CATGGNSPLHF
>TRBV4-1|TRBD1|-|17|TRBJ1-6
TGCGCCAGCAGCCAAGATTCGGCAGGGGGCTATAATTCACCCCTCCACTTT
CASSQDSAGGYNSPLHF
>TRBV4-2|TRBD1|-|15|TRBJ2-7
TGTGCCAGCAGCCAAGAAACAGGGGGTCTGAACGAGCAGTACTTC
CASSQETGGLNEQYF
>TRBV4-1|-|-|13|TRBJ1-3
TGCGCCAGCAGCCCCCCCCTTGGAAACACCATATATTTT
CASSPPLGNTIYF
>TRBV29-1|-|-|15|TRBJ1-2
TGCAGCGTTGAAGATACATCAAGGGGAGCCGATGGCTACACCTTC
CSVEDTSRGADGYTF
>TRBV19|TRBD1|-|15|TRBJ1-1
TGTGCCAGTACCGAGGGACAGGGGGCGAACACTGAAGCTTTCTTT
CASTEGQGANTEAFF
>TRBV5-8|TRBD1|-|16|TRBJ2-7
TGTGCCAGCAGTTACGCGGGGACAGGGAGGGCCTACGAGCAGTACTTC
CASSYAGTGRAYEQYF